The 23 T cell receptor beta chains below come from one sample, sequenced in a study of tumor-infiltrating lymphocytes in primary liver carcinoma. Total RNA amounting to 450 to 500 ng was the source from which TCR beta cDNA was made with a constant-region primer. Slightly modified ARM-PCR served as the procedure for the TCR beta libraries. These libraries came from three rounds of nested multiplex PCR. The study ran its first two PCR rounds for roughly 10 cycles each, using TRBV1-TRBV30 forward primers and a C-beta reverse primer. Via MiXCR, TCRdb re-called the multiplex PCR reads, giving one row per CDR3 protein. In the table there are fewer than 400,000 distinct CDR3 sequences, more than 55% of which are singletons. Researchers drew blood RNA from unsorted whole blood and extracted germline DNA as well. The sample comprised peripheral blood. The origin of the receptors is a man aged 35-49 years with primary liver carcinoma and hepatitis B virus infection.

Note on this clonotype: An end of the junction does not agree with germline; a read error may underlie this. This rearrangement joins TRBV5-1 to TRBJ2-7; possibly TRBD2 for D (5 bases). In germline, CDR1 is SGHRS, CDR2 YFSETQ. There are 15 residues in the CDR3. The CDR3, as DNA: TGCTCCAGCAGCTTCGCCGGGATAAGCTCCTACGAGCAGTACTTC. Protein: CSSSFAGISSYEQYF.

This clonotype appeared a few times. This rearrangement joins TRBV12-3 or TRBV12-4 to TRBJ2-5; 14 bases match TRBD2. The CDR3 loop spans 16 amino acids. The junction had 4 bases not matched to a gene; V was cut back by 0 bases and J by 7 bases. CDR3 in DNA: TGTGCCAGCAGTTTAGCCGGGACTAGCGGGGGTGGGACCCAGTACTTC. As protein: CASSLAGTSGGGTQYF.

A word on this clonotype: Here the CDR3 omits its conserved ending phenylalanine or tryptophan, so a read error is the likely source. The CDR3 region has the DNA TGTGCCAGCAGCTCCTGGGGGGGAGGTGTCTACATTGAGCAGTTCTGC. Translated, it gives CASSSWGGGVYIEQFC. J is TRBJ2-1 and V is TRBV7-9, with TRBD2 matching over 7 bases. Per germline, CDR1 SEHNR and CDR2 FQNEAQ (reference sequence). The CDR3 consists of 16 residues.

The gene calls are TRBV12-3 or TRBV12-4 and TRBJ2-7, with D unresolved. V shed 1 base and J shed 8 bases, with 6 bases lying between them. CDR3 length: 11 residues. CDR3 coding DNA: TGTGCCAGCAGTTTAGGGGGTCAGCAGTACTTC. Protein sequence: CASSLGGQQYF.

The CDR3 sequence is CASSLMVDTQYF. The CDR3 coding sequence is TGCGCCAGCAGCTTAATGGTAGATACGCAGTATTTT. This sequence joins TRBV5-1 and TRBJ2-3; D call uncertain. The CDR3 runs to 12 residues. In germline, CDR1 is SGHRS, CDR2 YFSETQ. The V end was cut by 2 bases, the J end by 5 bases, with 6 bases between.

Comment on this clonotype: A clone one base away is much larger, so this may be a read error. The J gene is TRBJ2-7, the V gene TRBV4-3; TRBD2 matches at 9 bases. The assigned J gene may be wrong: the sequence end matches TRBJ2-1 better. The CDR3 length is 15 residues. In germline, CDR1 is LGHNA, CDR2 YSLEER. CDR3 DNA: TGCGCCAGCAGCCAAGATCCTAGCGGGGCCTACGAGCAGTTCTTC. It translates to CASSQDPSGAYEQFF.

About this clonotype: Its ends do not fully match the called genes, so a read error is possible. V usage is TRBV30 and J usage is TRBJ2-6; a possible D gene is TRBD1 (5 bases). CDR3 length equals 16 residues. In germline, CDR1 is GTSNPN, CDR2 SVGIG (reference sequence). CDR3 residues: CAWMKGSLSGANALTF. The CDR3 DNA reads TGTGCCTGGATGAAGGGCAGTCTCTCTGGGGCCAACGCCCTGACTTTC.

CDR3 nucleotide sequence: TGTGCCAGCAAAAGCGGGAGTGCTAACAAGCAGTACTTC. Residues: CASKSGSANKQYF. The chain joins TRBV6-5 to TRBJ2-7; 8 positions match TRBD2. CDR3 size: 13 residues. J gave up 8 bases and V 7 bases, and 10 bases lay outside the gene matches. Germline values: CDR1 MNHEY, CDR2 SVGAGI.

In this sample, this clonotype turned up once. One end of the junction varies from germline; a read error may be responsible. The chain couples TRBV10-3 to TRBJ1-1; a possible D gene is TRBD1 (5 bases). The CDR3 runs 15 residues. Germline lookup yields CDR1 ENHRY and CDR2 SYGVKD. CDR3 sequence reads: CVIKGSGQLNTEAFF. CDR3 nucleotide sequence: TGTGTCATCAAAGGGTCGGGGCAGCTGAACACTGAAGCTTTCTTT.

For this clonotype: A much more abundant neighbour one base away suggests this may be a read error. The gene calls are TRBV28 and TRBJ2-5; D is tentatively TRBD1 or TRBD2 (6 bases each). This CDR3 contains 13 residues. Germline V lookup: CDR1 MDHEN, CDR2 SYDVKM. The CDR3 region is CDSSLGRTVTQYF. The CDR3, as DNA: TGTGACAGCAGTTTAGGGAGGACAGTGACCCAGTACTTC.

A remark on this clonotype: This may be a read error, as it is one base from a much larger clone. The chain carries TRBV29-1 and TRBJ1-1; perhaps TRBD1 as D (5 bases). The CDR3 extends over 12 amino acids. The germline V gene encodes CDR1 SQVTM and CDR2 ANQGSEA. The CDR3 protein is CSVNQGGTETFF. The CDR3 DNA is TGCAGCGTCAATCAGGGTGGGACTGAAACTTTCTTT. Combining the CDR3 with reference TRBV29-1 and TRBJ1-1 gives the whole variable domain SAVISQKPSRDICQRGTSLTIQCQVDSQVTMMFWYRQQPGQSLTLIATANQGSEATYESGFVIDKFPISRPNLTFSTLTVSNMSPEDSSIYLCSVNQGGTETFFGQGTRLTVV.

The chain joins TRBV5-4 to TRBJ2-3, with 10 bases aligning to TRBD2. The CDR3 is made up of 14 amino acids. Germline V lookup: CDR1 SGHNT, CDR2 YYREEE (reference sequence). V shed 8 bases and J 6 bases; nucleotides not matched to a gene: 9. The CDR3 DNA follows: TGTGCCAGTCGCCGGGAGCGGGAGGGTGATACGCAGTATTTT. It yields the protein CASRREREGDTQYF.

V gene TRBV5-4 combines with J gene TRBJ2-3; TRBD2 agrees at 8 bases. This CDR3 region has 14 residues. Trimming cost V 1 base and J 9 bases; bases outside gene matches: 7. The germline V gene encodes CDR1 SGHNT and CDR2 YYREEE (reference sequence). Here the CDR3 DNA reads TGTGCCAGCAGCTTGTCCGAGGCTAGCGGGACGCAGTATTTT. Translated: CASSLSEASGTQYF.

On this clonotype: The junction departs from the called germline gene at one end, perhaps through a read error. V gene TRBV5-4 combines with J gene TRBJ2-7; D is possibly TRBD2 (6 bases). Germline CDR1 SGHNT, CDR2 YYREEE (reference sequence). CDR3 size: 14 residues. CDR3 amino acids: CASTSRDFPYEQYF. The CDR3 nucleotides are TGTGCCAGCACCTCAAGGGACTTCCCCTACGAACAGTACTTC.

About this clonotype: One junction end disagrees with the germline gene, perhaps due to a read error. The rearrangement joins TRBV6-5 to TRBJ2-1; possibly TRBD1 for D (6 bases). Germline-derived CDR1 and CDR2 are MNHEY and SVGAGI. CDR3 length: 14 amino acids. The DNA of the CDR3 is TGTGCCAACAGTGCGGACAGAGCCTACAATGAGCAATTCTTC. Translation: CANSADRAYNEQFF.

On this clonotype: This may be a read error, as it is one base from a much larger clone. The rearrangement links TRBV4-3 to TRBJ2-2; D not resolved. Per the germline V gene, CDR1 is LGHNA and CDR2 is YSLEER. The CDR3 runs to 17 residues. V shed 0 bases and J shed 9 bases, with 20 bases lying between them. The CDR3 sequence is CASSQDVGLGVYRELFF. The DNA of the CDR3 is TGCGCCAGCAGCCAAGATGTCGGCCTGGGCGTTTATAGGGAGCTGTTTTTT.

To note about this clonotype: A much larger clone is a single base away; this may be a read error. V and J are TRBV6-6 and TRBJ2-5; D not resolved. This CDR3 has 11 amino acids. Germline lookup yields CDR1 MNHNY and CDR2 SVGAGI (reference sequence). As DNA, the CDR3 is TGTGCCATCAGTTACGAGGAGACCCAGTACTTC. This gives the protein CAISYEETQYF.

This clonotype showed up just once. This may come from a read error, since a much larger clone is one base off. The chain recombines TRBV12-3 or TRBV12-4 with TRBJ2-7, with TRBD2 matching over 7 bases. CDR3 length equals 14 residues. The trim removed 10 bases at V and 2 bases at J, leaving 11 bases unmatched. CDR3 region: CANTWGGSAYEQYF. CDR3 sequence (DNA): TGTGCCAACACCTGGGGCGGGAGCGCCTACGAGCAGTACTTC.

This clonotype is a singleton in its sample. Possible read error: a much larger clone is one base away. The chain employs TRBV6-1 and TRBJ1-5, with D uncertain. The length of the CDR3 is 13 residues. The V gene's germline CDR1 is MNHNS and CDR2 SASEGT. V shed 11 bases and J shed 5 bases, with 16 bases lying between them. The CDR3 reads CACNPPGDQPQHF. The CDR3 DNA follows: TGTGCCTGTAACCCCCCCGGCGATCAGCCCCAGCATTTT.

This clonotype was observed many times. J is TRBJ1-2 and V is TRBV29-1; D is possibly TRBD1 (5 bases). The CDR3 loop spans 11 amino acids. The germline CDR1 and CDR2 sequences are SQVTM and ANQGSEA. V lost 7 bases to trimming and J lost 8 bases, with 14 bases between them. The DNA for the CDR3 is TGCAGCGCGAAAGGGGCGCGGGGCTACACCTTC. It encodes CSAKGARGYTF.

A word on this clonotype: No conserved phenylalanine or tryptophan is present at the end of the CDR3, so a read error is the likely explanation. The chain employs TRBV29-1 and TRBJ2-2, with D possibly TRBD1 on 5 matching bases. This CDR3 is 13 amino acids long. Germline CDR1 SQVTM, CDR2 ANQGSEA. The germline V and J ends were trimmed by 3 bases and 1 base, with 6 bases remaining between them. The CDR3 sequence: CSVDTGNTGELFY. The DNA of the CDR3 is TGCAGCGTTGATACAGGGAACACCGGGGAGCTGTTTTAT.

The sample holds many counts of this clonotype. The chain couples TRBV12-3 or TRBV12-4 to TRBJ2-7; 8 positions match TRBD1. The CDR3 is 15 residues long. J lost 5 bases, V lost 5 bases, and 11 bases had no gene match. The CDR3 loop reads CASSTDRVFVHEQYF. As DNA, the CDR3 is TGTGCCAGCAGTACGGACAGGGTCTTTGTCCACGAGCAGTACTTC.

The chain joins TRBV7-9 to TRBJ2-1; 8 bases are shared with TRBD2. The germline gives CDR1 SEHNR, CDR2 FQNEAQ (reference sequence). V gave up 4 bases and J gave up 6 bases; unmatched junction bases: 5. CDR3 length: 14 residues. The CDR3 here is CASSSGGGGNEQFF. DNA of the CDR3: TGTGCCAGCAGCTCCGGGGGGGGCGGCAATGAGCAGTTCTTC.